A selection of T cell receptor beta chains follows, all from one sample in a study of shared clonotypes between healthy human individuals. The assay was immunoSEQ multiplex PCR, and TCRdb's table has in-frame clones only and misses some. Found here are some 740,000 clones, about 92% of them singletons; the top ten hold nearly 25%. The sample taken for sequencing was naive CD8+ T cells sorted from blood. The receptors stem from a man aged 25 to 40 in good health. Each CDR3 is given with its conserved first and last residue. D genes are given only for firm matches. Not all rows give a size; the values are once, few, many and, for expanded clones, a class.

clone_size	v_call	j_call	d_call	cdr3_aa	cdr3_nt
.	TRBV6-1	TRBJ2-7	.	CASSEGRYSYEQYF	TGTGCCAGCAGTGAAGGCCGGTACTCCTACGAGCAGTACTTC
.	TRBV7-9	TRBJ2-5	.	CASSAGHLGTQYF	TGTGCCAGCAGCGCGGGACATCTAGGGACCCAGTACTTC
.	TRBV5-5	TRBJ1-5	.	CASSLPDQPQHF	TGTGCCAGCAGCTTGCCCGATCAGCCCCAGCATTTT
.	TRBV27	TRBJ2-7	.	CASGYRAPYEQYF	TGTGCCAGCGGATACAGGGCCCCCTACGAGCAGTACTTC
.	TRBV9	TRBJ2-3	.	CASGRAGGADTQYF	TGTGCCAGCGGAAGAGCGGGTGGGGCAGATACGCAGTATTTT
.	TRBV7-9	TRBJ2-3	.	CASSPQEGTQYF	TGTGCCAGCAGCCCTCAGGAGGGTACGCAGTATTTT
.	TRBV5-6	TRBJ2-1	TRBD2	CASNPSVRGYNEQFF	TGTGCCAGCAACCCCTCGGTGCGGGGGTACAATGAGCAGTTCTTC
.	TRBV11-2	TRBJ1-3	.	CASSPLGSGNTIYF	TGTGCCAGCAGCCCCCTGGGCTCTGGAAACACCATATATTTT
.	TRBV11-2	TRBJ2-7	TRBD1	CASSSSETGDWYEQYF	TGTGCCAGCAGCAGCTCGGAGACAGGGGACTGGTACGAGCAGTACTTC
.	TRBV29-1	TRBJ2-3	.	CSVLSEGVRLSDTQYF	TGCAGCGTTTTGAGCGAGGGAGTACGTCTTTCAGATACGCAGTATTTT
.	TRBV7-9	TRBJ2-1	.	CASSTGKIYNEQFF	TGTGCCAGCAGCACGGGGAAAATATACAATGAGCAGTTCTTC
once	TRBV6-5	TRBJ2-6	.	CASSFDGFSGANVLTF	TGTGCCAGCAGTTTTGACGGATTCTCTGGGGCCAACGTCCTGACTTTC
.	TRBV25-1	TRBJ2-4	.	CASLTLTVLAKNIQYF	TGTGCCAGCCTAACGCTCACCGTGCTAGCCAAAAACATTCAGTACTTC
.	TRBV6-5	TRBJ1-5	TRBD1	CASSRDSWSNQPQHF	TGTGCCAGCAGTCGGGACAGCTGGAGCAATCAGCCCCAGCATTTT
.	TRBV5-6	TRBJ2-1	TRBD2	CASSPLSGTMGPNEQFF	TGTGCCAGCAGCCCCCTCTCCGGGACTATGGGTCCCAATGAGCAGTTCTTC
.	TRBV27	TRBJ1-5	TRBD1	CASSDRAGVQPQHF	TGTGCCAGCTCGGACAGGGCAGGGGTCCAGCCCCAGCATTTT
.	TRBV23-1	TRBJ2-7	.	CASSQPSYEQYF	TGCGCCAGCAGTCAGCCCTCCTACGAGCAGTACTTC
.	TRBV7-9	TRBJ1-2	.	CASSLVGNYGYTF	TGTGCCAGCAGCTTAGTTGGAAACTATGGCTACACCTTC
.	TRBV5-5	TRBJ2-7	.	CASSGSQGLNIYEQYF	TGTGCCAGCAGCGGAAGCCAAGGACTCAACATCTACGAGCAGTACTTC
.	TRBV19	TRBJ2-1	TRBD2	CATSGTSSYNEQFF	TGTGCCACGTCCGGGACTAGTTCCTACAATGAGCAGTTCTTC
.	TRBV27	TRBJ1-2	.	CASSLGRENYGYTF	TGTGCCAGCAGCCTCGGGAGGGAGAACTATGGCTACACCTTC
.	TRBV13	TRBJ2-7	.	CASSLNRGASQEQYF	TGTGCCAGCAGCTTAAATCGTGGGGCTTCACAGGAGCAGTACTTC
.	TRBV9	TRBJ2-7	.	CASSVGGNSYEQYF	TGTGCCAGCAGCGTAGGCGGCAACTCCTACGAGCAGTACTTC
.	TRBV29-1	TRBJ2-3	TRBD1	CSVEDRGDRQYF	TGCAGCGTTGAAGATCGTGGGGACAGGCAGTATTTT
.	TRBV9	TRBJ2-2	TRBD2	CASIEGSGGTGELFF	TGTGCCAGCATCGAAGGATCGGGGGGCACCGGGGAGCTGTTTTTT
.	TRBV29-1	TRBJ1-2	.	CSVEERDGYTF	TGCAGCGTTGAAGAGAGGGATGGCTACACCTTC
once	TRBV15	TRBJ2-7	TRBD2	CATSRGGLAYEQYF	TGTGCCACCAGCAGGGGGGGACTAGCCTACGAGCAGTACTTC
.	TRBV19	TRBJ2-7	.	CASSIDGGYYEQYF	TGTGCCAGTAGTATAGATGGAGGATACTACGAGCAGTACTTC
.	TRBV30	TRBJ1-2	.	CAWGYWTQALGYTF	TGTGCCTGGGGCTATTGGACACAGGCCCTCGGCTACACCTTC
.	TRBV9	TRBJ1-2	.	CASRRGTGYTF	TGTGCCAGCAGGAGGGGGACTGGCTACACCTTC
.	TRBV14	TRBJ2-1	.	CASSQRAQFTYNEQFF	TGTGCCAGCAGCCAACGGGCCCAGTTCACCTACAATGAGCAGTTCTTC
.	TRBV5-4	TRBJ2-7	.	CASSLGLGNEQYF	TGTGCCAGCAGCTTGGGGCTGGGCAACGAGCAGTACTTC
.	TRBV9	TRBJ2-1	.	CASSETGGAEQFF	TGTGCCAGCAGCGAAACGGGGGGCGCTGAGCAGTTCTTC
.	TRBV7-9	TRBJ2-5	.	CASTLSRETQYF	TGTGCCAGCACCCTAAGTCGAGAGACCCAGTACTTC
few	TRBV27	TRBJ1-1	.	CASRGSDTEAFF	TGTGCCAGCAGAGGGTCCGACACTGAAGCTTTCTTT
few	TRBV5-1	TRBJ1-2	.	CASSFGADYGYTF	TGCGCCAGCAGCTTTGGGGCAGATTATGGCTACACCTTC
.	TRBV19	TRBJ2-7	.	CASSFSGSSYEQYF	TGTGCCAGTAGCTTTAGCGGTAGCTCCTACGAGCAGTACTTC
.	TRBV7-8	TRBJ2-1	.	CASSAQMGRFGVYNEQFF	TGTGCCAGCAGCGCCCAGATGGGGAGATTCGGGGTCTACAATGAGCAGTTCTTC
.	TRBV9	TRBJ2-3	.	CASNPSERTDTQYF	TGTGCCAGCAATCCTAGCGAACGCACAGATACGCAGTATTTT
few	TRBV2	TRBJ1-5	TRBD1	CASSGQENQPQHF	TGTGCCAGCTCGGGACAGGAGAATCAGCCCCAGCATTTT
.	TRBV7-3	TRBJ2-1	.	CASSLNLAHEQFF	TGTGCCAGCAGCTTAAACCTCGCCCATGAGCAGTTCTTC
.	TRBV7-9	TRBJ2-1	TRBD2	CASSLGEGNEQFF	TGTGCCAGCAGCTTAGGGGAGGGCAATGAGCAGTTCTTC
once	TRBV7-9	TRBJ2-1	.	CASSLVGLNNEQFF	TGTGCCAGCAGCTTAGTTGGTCTTAACAATGAGCAGTTCTTC
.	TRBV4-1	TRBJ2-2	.	CASSHSPGELFF	TGCGCCAGCAGCCACTCCCCCGGGGAGCTGTTTTTT
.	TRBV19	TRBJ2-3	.	CASSAIGPDTQYF	TGTGCCAGTAGTGCGATAGGACCAGATACGCAGTATTTT
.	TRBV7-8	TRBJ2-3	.	CASSSILADTQYF	TGTGCCAGCAGCTCGATTTTGGCAGATACGCAGTATTTT
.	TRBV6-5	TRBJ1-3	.	CASSYSPGGGNTIYF	TGTGCCAGCAGTTACTCCCCAGGAGGCGGAAACACCATATATTTT
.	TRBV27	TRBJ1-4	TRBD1	CASSWGTATNEKLFF	TGTGCCAGCAGTTGGGGGACAGCAACTAATGAAAAACTGTTTTTT
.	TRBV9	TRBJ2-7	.	CASSRGPMVEQYF	TGTGCCAGCAGCAGAGGTCCTATGGTTGAGCAGTACTTC
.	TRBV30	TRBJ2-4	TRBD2	CAWSVLAGGPDIQYF	TGTGCCTGGAGTGTTCTAGCGGGAGGTCCGGACATTCAGTACTTC
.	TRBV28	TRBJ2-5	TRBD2	CASSPAGLAAQETQYF	TGTGCCAGCAGTCCGGCGGGACTAGCGGCTCAAGAGACCCAGTACTTC
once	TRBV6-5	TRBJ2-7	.	CASTRGADEQYF	TGTGCCAGCACCCGCGGGGCCGACGAGCAGTACTTC
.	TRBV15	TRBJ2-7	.	CATSRDRLQGYEQYF	TGTGCCACCAGCAGAGATCGTCTACAGGGCTACGAGCAGTACTTC
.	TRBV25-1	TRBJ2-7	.	CASSEGGHKRPYEQYF	TGTGCCAGCAGTGAAGGAGGACACAAAAGGCCCTACGAGCAGTACTTC
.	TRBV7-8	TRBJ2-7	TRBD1	CASSLPRERTGLWYEQYF	TGTGCCAGCAGCTTACCGAGAGAGAGGACAGGGTTGTGGTACGAGCAGTACTTC
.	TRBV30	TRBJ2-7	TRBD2	CAWSDGSGSSYEQYF	TGTGCCTGGAGTGACGGTAGCGGGAGCTCCTACGAGCAGTACTTC
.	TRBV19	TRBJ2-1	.	CASSIGQGLLDEQFF	TGTGCCAGTAGTATAGGACAGGGACTTTTGGATGAGCAGTTCTTC
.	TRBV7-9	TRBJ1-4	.	CASSLAGFDEKLFF	TGTGCCAGCAGCTTAGCGGGATTTGATGAAAAACTGTTTTTT
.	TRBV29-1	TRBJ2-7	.	CSVTAGTEYEQYF	TGCAGTGTCACCGCGGGGACAGAATACGAGCAGTACTTC
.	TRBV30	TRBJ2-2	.	CAWEPGIRAGELFF	TGTGCCTGGGAGCCGGGAATTCGGGCCGGGGAGCTGTTTTTT